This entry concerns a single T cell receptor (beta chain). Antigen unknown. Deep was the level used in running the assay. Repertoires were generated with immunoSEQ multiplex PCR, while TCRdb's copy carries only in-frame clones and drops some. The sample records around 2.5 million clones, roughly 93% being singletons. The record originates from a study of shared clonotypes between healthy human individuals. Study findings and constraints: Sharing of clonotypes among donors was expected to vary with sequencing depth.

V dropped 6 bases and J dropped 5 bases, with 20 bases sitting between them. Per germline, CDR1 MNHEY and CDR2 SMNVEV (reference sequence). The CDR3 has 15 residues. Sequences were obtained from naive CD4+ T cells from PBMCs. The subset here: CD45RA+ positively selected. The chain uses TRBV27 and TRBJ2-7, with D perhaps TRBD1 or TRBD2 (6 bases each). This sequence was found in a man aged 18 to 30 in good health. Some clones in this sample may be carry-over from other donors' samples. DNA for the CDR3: TGTGCCAGCAGCTCAGCCGGGTTGGGGGGCCACGAGCAGTACTTC. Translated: CASSSAGLGGHEQYF.